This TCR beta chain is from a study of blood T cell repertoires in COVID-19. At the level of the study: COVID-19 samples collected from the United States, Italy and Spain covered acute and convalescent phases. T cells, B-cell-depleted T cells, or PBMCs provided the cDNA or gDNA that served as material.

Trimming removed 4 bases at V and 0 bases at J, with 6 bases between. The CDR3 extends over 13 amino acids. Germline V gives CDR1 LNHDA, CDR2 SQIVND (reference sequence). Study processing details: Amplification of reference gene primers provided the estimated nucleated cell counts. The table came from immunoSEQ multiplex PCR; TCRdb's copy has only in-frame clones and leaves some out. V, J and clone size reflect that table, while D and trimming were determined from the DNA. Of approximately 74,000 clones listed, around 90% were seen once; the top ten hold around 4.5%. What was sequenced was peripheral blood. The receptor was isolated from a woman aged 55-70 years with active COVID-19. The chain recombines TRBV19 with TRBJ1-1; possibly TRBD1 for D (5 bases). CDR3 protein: CASSNRMNTEAFF. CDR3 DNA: TGTGCCAGTAGTAACAGGATGAACACTGAAGCTTTCTTT.